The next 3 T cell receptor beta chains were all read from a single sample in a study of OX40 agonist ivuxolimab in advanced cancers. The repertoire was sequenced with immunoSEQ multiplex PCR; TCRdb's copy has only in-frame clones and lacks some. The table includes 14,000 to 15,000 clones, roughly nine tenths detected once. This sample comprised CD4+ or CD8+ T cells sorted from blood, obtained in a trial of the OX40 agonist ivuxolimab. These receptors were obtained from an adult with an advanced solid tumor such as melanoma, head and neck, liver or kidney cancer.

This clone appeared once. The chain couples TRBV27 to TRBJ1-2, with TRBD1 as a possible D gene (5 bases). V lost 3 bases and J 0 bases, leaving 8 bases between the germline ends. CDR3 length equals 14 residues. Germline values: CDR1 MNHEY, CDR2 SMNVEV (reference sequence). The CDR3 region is CASSFGGANYGYTF. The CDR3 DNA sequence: TGTGCCAGCAGTTTCGGGGGAGCTAACTATGGCTACACCTTC.

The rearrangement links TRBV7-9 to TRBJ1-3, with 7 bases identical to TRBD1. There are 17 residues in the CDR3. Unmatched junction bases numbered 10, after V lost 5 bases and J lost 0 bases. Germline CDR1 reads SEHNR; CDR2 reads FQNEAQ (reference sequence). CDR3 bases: TGTGCCAGCAGCCCCTTGGGACAGTTAACCTCTGGAAACACCATATATTTT. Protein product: CASSPLGQLTSGNTIYF.

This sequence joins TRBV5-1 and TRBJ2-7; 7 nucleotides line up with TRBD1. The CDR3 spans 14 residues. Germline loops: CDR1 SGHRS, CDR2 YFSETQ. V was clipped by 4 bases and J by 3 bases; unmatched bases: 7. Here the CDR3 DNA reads TGCGCCAGCAGCCCAGGGACAGAGAACTACGAGCAGTACTTC. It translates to CASSPGTENYEQYF. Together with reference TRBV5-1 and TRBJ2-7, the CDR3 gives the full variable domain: KAGVTQTPRYLIKTRGQQVTLSCSPISGHRSVSWYQQTPGQGLQFLFEYFSETQRNKGNFPGRFSGRQFSNSRSEMNVSTLELGDSALYLCASSPGTENYEQYFGPGTRLTVT.